This T cell receptor (beta chain) was captured by sequencing in a study of blood T cell repertoires in COVID-19. Looked up from germline, CDR1 is MRHNA and CDR2 is SNTAGT. With 6 bases removed from V and 5 bases from J, the gap between germline ends came to 11 bases. This CDR3 spans 14 amino acids. Original processing notes: Nucleated cell counts were estimated from reference gene primer amplification. Data came from immunoSEQ multiplex PCR; TCRdb stores just in-frame clones and leaves some out. That table gives V, J and clone size, and the DNA gave D and trimming. Altogether approximately 670,000 clones are present, just under 90% being singletons, with the ten largest covering roughly 0.25%.

The V and J genes are TRBV6-4 and TRBJ1-6, with D perhaps matching TRBD1 (5 bases). The origin of this receptor is a young woman with acute or convalescent COVID-19. What was sequenced was peripheral blood. The CDR3 protein is CASSSQGDNSPLHF. The CDR3 coding sequence is TGTGCCAGCAGCTCTCAGGGTGATAATTCACCCCTCCACTTT.